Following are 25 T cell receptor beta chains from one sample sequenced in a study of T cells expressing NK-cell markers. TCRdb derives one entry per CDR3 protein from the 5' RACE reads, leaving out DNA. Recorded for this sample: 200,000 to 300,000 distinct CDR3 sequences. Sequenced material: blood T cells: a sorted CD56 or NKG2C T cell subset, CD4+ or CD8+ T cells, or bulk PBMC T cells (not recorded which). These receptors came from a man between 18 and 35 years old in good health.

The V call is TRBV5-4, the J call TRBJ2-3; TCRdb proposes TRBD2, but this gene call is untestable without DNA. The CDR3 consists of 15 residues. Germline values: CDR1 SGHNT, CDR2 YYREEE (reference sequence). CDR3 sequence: CASSPGLAGPDTQYF. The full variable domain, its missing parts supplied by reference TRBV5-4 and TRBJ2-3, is ETGVTQSPTHLIKTRGQQVTLRCSSQSGHNTVSWYQQALGQGPQFIFQYYREEENGRGNFPPRFSGLQFPNYSSELNVNALELDDSALYLCASSPGLAGPDTQYFGPGTRLTVL.

CDR3 residues: CASSLASGRVLDTQYF. The chain links TRBV7-6 to TRBJ2-3; no DNA is available, so the TRBD2 call from TCRdb remains unchecked. The CDR3 runs 16 residues. Germline loops: CDR1 SGHVS, CDR2 FNYEAQ.

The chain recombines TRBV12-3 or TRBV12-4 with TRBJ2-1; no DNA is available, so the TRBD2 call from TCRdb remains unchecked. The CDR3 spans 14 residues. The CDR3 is CASSLAGGPNEQFF.

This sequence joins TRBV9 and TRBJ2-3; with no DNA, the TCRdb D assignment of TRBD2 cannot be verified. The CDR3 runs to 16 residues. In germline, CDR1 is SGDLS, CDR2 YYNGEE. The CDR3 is CASSGLGKRSTDTQYF.

The CDR3 here is CASSSSRDRADQPQHF. The genes are TRBV5-6 and TRBJ1-5; TCRdb returns TRBD1, unconfirmable since there is no DNA. This CDR3 has 16 amino acids. Germline V gene sequence: CDR1 SGHDT, CDR2 YYEEEE.

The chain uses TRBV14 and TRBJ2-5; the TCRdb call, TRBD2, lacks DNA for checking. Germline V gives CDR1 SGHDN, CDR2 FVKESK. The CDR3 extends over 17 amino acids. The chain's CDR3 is CASSPLLTGARRETQYF.

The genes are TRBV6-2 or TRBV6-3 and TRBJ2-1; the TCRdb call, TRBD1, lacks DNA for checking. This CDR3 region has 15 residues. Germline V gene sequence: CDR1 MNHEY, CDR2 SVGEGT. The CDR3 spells CASSYVGGGPNEQFF.

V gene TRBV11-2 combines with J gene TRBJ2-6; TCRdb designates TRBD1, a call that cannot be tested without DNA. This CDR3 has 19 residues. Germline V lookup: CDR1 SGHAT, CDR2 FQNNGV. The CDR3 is CASSLERGVWGVGANVLTF.

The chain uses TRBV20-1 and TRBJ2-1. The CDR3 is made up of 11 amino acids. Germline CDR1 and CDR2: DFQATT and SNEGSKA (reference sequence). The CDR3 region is CSAAVESEQFF.

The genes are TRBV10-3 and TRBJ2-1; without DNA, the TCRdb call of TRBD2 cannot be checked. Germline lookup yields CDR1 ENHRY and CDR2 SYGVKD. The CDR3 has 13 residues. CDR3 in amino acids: CAISKREGNEQFF.

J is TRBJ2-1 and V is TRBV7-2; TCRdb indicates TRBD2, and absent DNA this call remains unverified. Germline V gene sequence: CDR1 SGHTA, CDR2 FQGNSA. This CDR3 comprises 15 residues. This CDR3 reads CASSSKSGSIYEQFF.

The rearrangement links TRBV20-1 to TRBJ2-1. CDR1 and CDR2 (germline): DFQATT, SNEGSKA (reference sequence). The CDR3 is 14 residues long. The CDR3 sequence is CSAAGGSATNEQFF.

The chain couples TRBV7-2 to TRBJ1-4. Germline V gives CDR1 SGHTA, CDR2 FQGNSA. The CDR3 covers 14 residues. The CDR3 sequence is CASSRGTPNEKLFF.

CDR3: CASSQALAGQGATGELFF. V gene TRBV4-1 combines with J gene TRBJ2-2; the TCRdb call, TRBD1, lacks DNA for checking. CDR1 is MGHRA and CDR2 is YSYEKL in the germline V gene. The CDR3 has 18 residues.

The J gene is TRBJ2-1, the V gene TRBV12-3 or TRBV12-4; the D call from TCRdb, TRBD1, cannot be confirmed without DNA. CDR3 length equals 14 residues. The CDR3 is CASSTRAIRAQQFF.

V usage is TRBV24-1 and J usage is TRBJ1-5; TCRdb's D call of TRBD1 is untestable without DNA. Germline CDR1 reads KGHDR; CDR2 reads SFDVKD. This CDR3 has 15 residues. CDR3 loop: CATSDSTGEGQPQHF.

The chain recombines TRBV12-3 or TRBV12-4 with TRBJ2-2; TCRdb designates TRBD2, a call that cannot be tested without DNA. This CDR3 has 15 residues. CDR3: CASSLSSGGPGELFF.

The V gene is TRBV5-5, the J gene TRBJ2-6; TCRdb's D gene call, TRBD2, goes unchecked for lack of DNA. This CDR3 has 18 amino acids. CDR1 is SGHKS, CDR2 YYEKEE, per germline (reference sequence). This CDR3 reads CASSLVPVGAMGANVLTF.

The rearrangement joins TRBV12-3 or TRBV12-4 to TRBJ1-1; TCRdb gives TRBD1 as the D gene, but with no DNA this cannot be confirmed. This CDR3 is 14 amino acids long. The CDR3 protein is CASRKGHMNTEAFF.

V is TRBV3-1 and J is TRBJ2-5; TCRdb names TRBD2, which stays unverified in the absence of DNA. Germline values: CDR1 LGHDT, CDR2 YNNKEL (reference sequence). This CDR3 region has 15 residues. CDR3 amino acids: CASSLQAGQQETQYF.

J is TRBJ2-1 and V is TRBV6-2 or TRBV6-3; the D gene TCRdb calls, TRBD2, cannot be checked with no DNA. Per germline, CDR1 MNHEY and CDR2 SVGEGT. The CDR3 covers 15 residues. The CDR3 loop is CASTLAGVAYNEQFF.

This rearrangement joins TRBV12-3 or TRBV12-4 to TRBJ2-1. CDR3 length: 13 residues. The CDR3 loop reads CASSLPPNNEQFF.

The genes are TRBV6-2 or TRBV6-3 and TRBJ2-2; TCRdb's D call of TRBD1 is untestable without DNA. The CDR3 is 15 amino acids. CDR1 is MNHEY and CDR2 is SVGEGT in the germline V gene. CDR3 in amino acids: CASSRTGANTGELFF.

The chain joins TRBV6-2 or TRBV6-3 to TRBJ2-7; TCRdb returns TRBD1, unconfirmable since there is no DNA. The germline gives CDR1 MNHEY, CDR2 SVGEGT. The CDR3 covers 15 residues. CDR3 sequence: CASSYQGQSSYEQYF.

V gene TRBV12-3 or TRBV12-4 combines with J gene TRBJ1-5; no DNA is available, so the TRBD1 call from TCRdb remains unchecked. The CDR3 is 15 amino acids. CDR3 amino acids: CASSPGGGLVQPQHF.